These 23 T cell receptor beta chains originate from one sample sequenced in a study of CD8 T cells in ankylosing spondylitis. Overall study findings and caveats: A motif of 7 to 9 highly homologous TCR beta variants was seen as apparently characteristic of ankylosing spondylitis blood.

TCRdb itself ran the 5' RACE reads through MiXCR, one entry per CDR3 protein. This table has 500,000 to 650,000 distinct CDR3 sequences, approximately 5% appearing once. What these receptors recognize is not known. Sequenced sample: blood, either unsorted or a sorted T cell fraction (not recorded which). These TCRs come from a male donor with ankylosing spondylitis.

This clonotype was recorded at least ten times. V and J are TRBV6-1 and TRBJ1-3; the D is unclear. The CDR3 length is 18 residues. Deletions cut 0 bases from V and 3 bases from J, with 18 bases between. Germline values: CDR1 MNHNS, CDR2 SASEGT. The CDR3 bases are TGTGCCAGCAGTGAAGCGCTTTTCCCTACCTCGGATGGAAACACCATATATTTT. This sequence encodes CASSEALFPTSDGNTIYF.

This clonotype was detected ten times or more. J is TRBJ2-7 and V is TRBV20-1; perhaps TRBD2 as D (6 bases). The CDR3 extends over 13 amino acids. Trimming pared 3 bases from V and 2 bases from J, leaving 11 bases between. In germline, CDR1 is DFQATT, CDR2 SNEGSKA (reference sequence). The CDR3 bases are TGCAGTGCTAGGCAGGGACTTACCTACGAGCAGTACTTC. Its translation: CSARQGLTYEQYF.

Ten or more counts support this clonotype. The chain employs TRBV24-1 and TRBJ2-1, with TRBD2 matching over 8 bases. Germline CDR1 reads KGHDR; CDR2 reads SFDVKD. The CDR3 is made up of 15 amino acids. V lost 4 bases, J lost 8 bases, and 9 bases stayed unmatched. The DNA for the CDR3 is TGTGCCACCAGTGACGGGAGGGTACGTATCGATGAGCAGTTCTTC. Protein product: CATSDGRVRIDEQFF.

This clonotype occurred many times. Written as DNA, the CDR3 is TGCGCCAGCAGCCAGACTAGCGGAAGCACAGATACGCAGTATTTT. This translates into CASSQTSGSTDTQYF. The rearrangement joins TRBV5-1 to TRBJ2-3; 9 nucleotides match TRBD2. There are 15 residues in the CDR3. The V gene's germline CDR1 is SGHRS and CDR2 YFSETQ. V shed 4 bases and J 0 bases; nucleotides not matched to a gene: 3.

The sample holds many counts of this clonotype. The genes are TRBV20-1 and TRBJ2-2; 9 nucleotides align to TRBD2. With V trimmed by 1 base and J by 1 base, 10 bases remained unmatched. This CDR3 region has 18 residues. Germline V gene data show CDR1 as DFQATT and CDR2 as SNEGSKA (reference sequence). The CDR3 is CSARGGMSSGKNTGELFF. The CDR3 DNA reads TGCAGTGCTAGAGGGGGAATGTCTAGCGGGAAGAACACCGGGGAGCTGTTTTTT.

This clonotype was observed a few times. The rearrangement uses TRBV6-2 or TRBV6-3 and TRBJ2-7; D perhaps matches TRBD2 (6 bases). This CDR3 region has 15 residues. Germline-derived CDR1 and CDR2 are MNHEY and SVGEGT. V lost 0 bases and J 4 bases, leaving 13 bases between the germline ends. The CDR3 coding sequence is TGTGCCAGCAGTTACTCCCGGGAGTTCTCATACGAGCAGTACTTC. Amino acids: CASSYSREFSYEQYF.

This clonotype was picked up many times. V and J are TRBV7-8 and TRBJ2-7; 8 positions match TRBD2. This CDR3 contains 13 residues. The V and J ends lost 2 bases and 5 bases, in that order; junction bases with no gene match: 2. CDR1 is SGHVS, CDR2 FQNEAQ, per germline. Written as DNA, the CDR3 is TGTGCCAGCAGCTTAACTAGCGGCAACGAGCAGTACTTC. It is translated as CASSLTSGNEQYF. Filled out from reference TRBV7-8 and TRBJ2-7, the complete variable domain reads GAGVSQSPRYKVAKRGQDVALRCDPISGHVSLFWYQQALGQGPEFLTYFQNEAQLDKSGLPSDRFFAERPEGSVSTLKIQRTQQEDSAVYLCASSLTSGNEQYFGPGTRLTVT.

The sample holds many counts of this clonotype. This chain uses TRBV5-6 with TRBJ1-1; TRBD1 matches 8 bases. Germline V gene sequence: CDR1 SGHDT, CDR2 YYEEEE. This CDR3 contains 15 residues. V was pared by 0 bases and J by 1 base, with 2 bases of the junction left unmatched. The chain's CDR3 is CASSLGGTGNTEAFF. CDR3 nucleotides: TGTGCCAGCAGCTTGGGGGGGACAGGGAACACTGAAGCTTTCTTT.

This clonotype was seen a few times. The chain recombines TRBV20-1 with TRBJ1-5; D unclear. Deletions cut 6 bases from V and 4 bases from J, with 19 bases between. CDR3 length: 15 amino acids. Germline V lookup: CDR1 DFQATT, CDR2 SNEGSKA (reference sequence). The CDR3 loop is CSAIILSRVNQPQHF. The CDR3 nucleotides read TGCAGTGCGATTATACTCTCACGGGTGAATCAGCCCCAGCATTTT.

This clonotype was observed many times. The chain links TRBV19 to TRBJ1-2; TRBD1 agrees at 10 bases. The CDR3 extends over 15 amino acids. Germline CDR1 is LNHDA and CDR2 is SQIVND (reference sequence). V lost 10 bases to trimming and J lost 2 bases; unmatched junction nucleotides: 10. The CDR3 DNA reads TGTGCCACCACCCCCCGGGACAGGGGAAACTATGGCTACACCTTC. Amino acids: CATTPRDRGNYGYTF. Drawing the rest from reference TRBV19 and TRBJ1-2, the complete variable domain is DGGITQSPKYLFRKEGQNVTLSCEQNLNHDAMYWYRQDPGQGLRLIYYSQIVNDFQKGDIAEGYSVSREKKESFPLTVTSAQKNPTAFYLCATTPRDRGNYGYTFGSGTRLTVV.

The chain employs TRBV28 and TRBJ2-3; 10 nucleotides agree with TRBD2. V lost 6 bases and J lost 0; bases outside the gene matches: 12. This CDR3 has 18 amino acids. CDR1 and CDR2 (germline): MDHEN, SYDVKM. This CDR3 reads CASRPFSGLAESTDTQYF. CDR3 nucleotide sequence: TGTGCCAGCAGACCTTTCTCCGGACTAGCGGAAAGCACAGATACGCAGTATTTT. The full variable domain, rest sourced from reference TRBV28 and TRBJ2-3, is DVKVTQSSRYLVKRTGEKVFLECVQDMDHENMFWYRQDPGLGLRLIYFSYDVKMKEKGDIPEGYSVSREKKERFSLILESASTNQTSMYLCASRPFSGLAESTDTQYFGPGTRLTVL.

This clonotype was seen repeatedly, ten times or more. The J gene is TRBJ1-5, the V gene TRBV4-3; D remains unclear. V was clipped by 0 bases and J by 5 bases, with 5 bases between them. CDR1 and CDR2 (germline): LGHNA, YSLEER. CDR3 length: 13 residues. The DNA of the CDR3 is TGCGCCAGCAGCCAAGATAAGGATCAGCCCCAGCATTTT. This codes for CASSQDKDQPQHF.

This clonotype was seen ten or more times. The chain employs TRBV5-1 and TRBJ1-5; D unresolved. The CDR3 is 13 residues long. Germline CDR1 and CDR2: SGHRS and YFSETQ. The V end was cut by 2 bases, the J end by 9 bases, with 12 bases between. This CDR3 is CASSLRTDGPQHF. The CDR3 DNA follows: TGCGCCAGCAGCTTAAGGACTGACGGGCCCCAGCATTTT.

In this sample, this clonotype turned up many times. The rearrangement joins TRBV20-1 to TRBJ1-5; possible D gene TRBD1, 5 bases. Germline V CDR1 and CDR2: DFQATT, SNEGSKA (reference sequence). CDR3 length: 14 amino acids. Trimming took 3 bases from V and 4 from J, leaving 13 bases between them. The CDR3 spells CSARSRVVNQPQHF. Here the CDR3 DNA reads TGCAGTGCTAGGTCCAGGGTAGTAAATCAGCCCCAGCATTTT.

There are many counts of this clonotype. The chain uses TRBV29-1 and TRBJ1-3, with D perhaps matching TRBD1 (5 bases). This CDR3 region has 11 residues. Germline CDR1 and CDR2: SQVTM and ANQGSEA. The germline V and J ends were trimmed by 7 bases and 8 bases, with 12 bases remaining between them. CDR3 amino acids: CSAGGWDTIYF. The CDR3 DNA reads as TGCAGCGCTGGGGGGTGGGACACCATATATTTT.

This clonotype was detected ten times or more. This chain uses TRBV5-1 with TRBJ1-2, with 8 bases lining up with TRBD1. V was clipped by 4 bases and J by 0 bases; unmatched bases: 11. The germline gives CDR1 SGHRS, CDR2 YFSETQ. This CDR3 is built from 17 residues. The CDR3 nucleotides are TGCGCCAGCAGCCTCGTTGACAGGGGCGGATCTAACTATGGCTACACCTTC. Protein sequence: CASSLVDRGGSNYGYTF. Supplemented by reference TRBV5-1 and TRBJ1-2, the full variable domain reads KAGVTQTPRYLIKTRGQQVTLSCSPISGHRSVSWYQQTPGQGLQFLFEYFSETQRNKGNFPGRFSGRQFSNSRSEMNVSTLELGDSALYLCASSLVDRGGSNYGYTFGSGTRLTVV.

This clonotype was picked up many times. J is TRBJ2-3 and V is TRBV24-1; no definite D call. With 4 bases removed from V and 1 base from J, the gap between germline ends came to 5 bases. Germline-derived CDR1 and CDR2 are KGHDR and SFDVKD. The CDR3 is 13 amino acids. The CDR3 DNA reads as TGTGCCACCAGTGACCAGGGCACAGATACGCAGTATTTT. Translated: CATSDQGTDTQYF.

In this sample, this clonotype turned up many times. The chain recombines TRBV19 with TRBJ2-7; 11 bases are shared with TRBD1. The CDR3 runs to 13 residues. The trim removed 8 bases at V and 4 bases at J, leaving 4 bases unmatched. CDR1 is LNHDA and CDR2 is SQIVND in the germline V gene (reference sequence). The CDR3 coding sequence is TGTGCCAGTCCCGGGACAGGGGGATACGAGCAGTACTTC. This translates into CASPGTGGYEQYF.

This clonotype was seen ten or more times. The chain uses TRBV7-2 and TRBJ2-1; no firm D call. CDR3 length: 14 residues. Trimming left V 5 bases short and J 2 bases short, with 10 bases between. The germline gives CDR1 SGHTA, CDR2 FQGNSA. The CDR3 sequence is CASSIRTPYNEQFF. As DNA, the CDR3 is TGTGCCAGCAGCATTCGGACCCCCTACAATGAGCAGTTCTTC.

This clonotype has ten or more counts. V and J are TRBV27 and TRBJ2-1, with 8 positions matching TRBD2. This CDR3 spans 16 amino acids. The ends lost 0 bases at V and 6 bases at J; junction bases unmatched: 7. Germline CDR1 and CDR2: MNHEY and SMNVEV (reference sequence). The CDR3 region is CASSLSGLAGINEQFF. The CDR3, as DNA: TGTGCCAGCAGTTTATCGGGATTAGCGGGAATCAATGAGCAGTTCTTC.

This clonotype was detected ten times or more. This chain links TRBV5-6 with TRBJ2-5, with 7 bases identical to TRBD1. This CDR3 has 14 residues. Germline V CDR1 and CDR2: SGHDT, YYEEEE. The V segment lost 4 bases and the J segment 4 bases; nucleotides outside the gene matches: 7. CDR3 loop: CASSPTTGTETQYF. DNA for the CDR3: TGTGCCAGCAGCCCGACGACAGGGACAGAGACCCAGTACTTC.

This clonotype was detected only a few times. This chain uses TRBV30 with TRBJ1-1, with a possible D match to TRBD1 (6 bases). The ends were cut back, 4 bases at V and 7 bases at J, with 16 bases in the middle. Per germline, CDR1 GTSNPN and CDR2 SVGIG (reference sequence). The CDR3 contains 13 residues. Here the CDR3 DNA reads TGTGCCTGGAACGGACAGTTATTGGGTGAAGCTTTCTTT. Its translation: CAWNGQLLGEAFF.

Only a few counts were recorded for this clonotype. The V and J genes are TRBV25-1 and TRBJ2-2; 9 bases align to TRBD1. The CDR3 runs 19 residues. Trimming took 1 base from V and 0 from J; bases not matched to a gene: 9. Germline values: CDR1 MGHDK, CDR2 SYGVNS. The CDR3: CASSESLLGDRANTGELFF. For the CDR3, the DNA is TGTGCCAGCAGTGAATCCCTACTTGGGGACAGGGCGAACACCGGGGAGCTGTTTTTT.